Each of the 30 T cell receptor beta chains below was sequenced from the same sample in a study of blood T cells in healthy people across ages. Alongside a J-beta primer mix, a sample-barcoded 5' primer served in a second PCR lasting about 7 to 12 cycles. TCRdb reanalysed the 5' RACE reads using MiXCR and keeps one entry per CDR3 protein. The sample has around 1,500,000 distinct CDR3 sequences, approximately 38% seen once. The sequenced sample was blood. The receptors were gathered from a woman between 18 and 29 years old in good health.

This clonotype was counted only a few times. V is TRBV5-1 and J is TRBJ1-2; 10 positions agree with TRBD1. The CDR3 covers 15 residues. Trimming removed 4 bases from V and 8 bases from J; junction bases left unmatched: 11. CDR1 and CDR2 from the germline V gene are SGHRS and YFSETQ. CDR3 DNA: TGCGCCAGCAGCCCCGGACAGGGGGTGCCTCGGGGCTACACCTTC. Amino acids: CASSPGQGVPRGYTF.

A few counts support this clonotype. The rearrangement joins TRBV7-2 to TRBJ2-7; 16 bases are shared with TRBD2. Germline CDR1 is SGHTA and CDR2 is FQGNSA. V dropped 1 base and J dropped 2; count of bases not matched to a gene: 2. The CDR3 is 17 residues long. The CDR3 sequence is CASSLVGTSGRAYEQYF. CDR3 bases: TGTGCCAGCAGCTTAGTGGGGACTAGCGGGAGGGCCTACGAGCAGTACTTC. Full variable domain (remainder filled in from reference TRBV7-2 and TRBJ2-7): GAGVSQSPSNKVTEKGKDVELRCDPISGHTALYWYRQSLGQGLEFLIYFQGNSAPDKSGLPSDRFSAERTGGSVSTLTIQRTQQEDSAVYLCASSLVGTSGRAYEQYFGPGTRLTVT.

This chain connects TRBV4-2 to TRBJ2-5; TRBD1 agrees at 7 bases. Germline V gives CDR1 LGHNA, CDR2 YNFKEQ. The CDR3 sequence is 16 residues long. The V and J ends lost 1 base and 2 bases, in that order; junction bases with no gene match: 7. CDR3 loop: CASSQGPGTVQETQYF. The CDR3 nucleotides read TGTGCCAGCAGCCAAGGACCTGGGACAGTTCAAGAGACCCAGTACTTC.

This chain uses TRBV12-3 or TRBV12-4 with TRBJ2-5, with D perhaps TRBD2 (5 bases). The germline V and J ends were trimmed by 6 bases and 7 bases, with 9 bases remaining between them. This CDR3 has 11 amino acids. The CDR3: CASREAGTQYF. The CDR3 DNA reads as TGTGCCAGCAGGGAGGCGGGGACCCAGTACTTC.

The rearrangement links TRBV29-1 to TRBJ1-1; tentatively, D is TRBD1 (5 bases). Germline CDR1 is SQVTM and CDR2 is ANQGSEA. Between the trimmed V and J ends, which lost 6 bases and 1 base, there was a span of 9 bases. This CDR3 spans 12 amino acids. The CDR3: CSVKGQNTEAFF. The CDR3 DNA reads TGCAGCGTCAAAGGACAGAACACTGAAGCTTTCTTT.

This clonotype was detected a few times. This chain joins TRBV12-3 or TRBV12-4 and TRBJ1-2; D is possibly TRBD1 (6 bases). Trimming pared 4 bases from V and 8 bases from J, leaving 17 bases between. This CDR3 is built from 14 residues. Here the CDR3 reads CASSYHYREGGYTF. The CDR3 bases are TGTGCCAGCAGTTACCATTACAGGGAAGGAGGCTACACCTTC.

The chain uses TRBV10-3 and TRBJ2-7, with TRBD1 matching over 8 bases. CDR1 ENHRY and CDR2 SYGVKD come from the germline V gene. There are 13 residues in the CDR3. The V and J ends lost 4 bases and 5 bases, in that order; junction bases with no gene match: 4. The CDR3 DNA is TGTGCCATCAGTGGACAGGGGACCCACGAGCAGTACTTC. It specifies CAISGQGTHEQYF.

The chain joins TRBV4-2 to TRBJ1-5, with a weak D call TRBD1 (6 bases). This CDR3 is 16 amino acids long. Per the germline V gene, CDR1 is LGHNA and CDR2 is YNFKEQ. The ends were cut back, 0 bases at V and 7 bases at J, with 16 bases in the middle. The CDR3 here is CASSQDWSGVNQPQHF. CDR3 coding DNA: TGTGCCAGCAGCCAAGATTGGTCAGGGGTGAACCAGCCCCAGCATTTT.

This sequence joins TRBV13 and TRBJ2-5; D ambiguous. Germline-derived CDR1 and CDR2 are PRHDT and FYEKMQ (reference sequence). Trimming pared 5 bases from V and 2 bases from J, leaving 21 bases between. CDR3 length: 17 residues. In DNA, the CDR3 is TGTGCCAGCAGCCGCCTCCCCCTGGCGGTGGGGCAAGAGACCCAGTACTTC. Translated: CASSRLPLAVGQETQYF.

This clonotype was detected only a few times. The CDR3 reads CASSGLAEESEQFF. The CDR3 DNA follows: TGTGCCAGCAGCGGACTAGCGGAGGAGTCTGAGCAGTTCTTC. V and J are TRBV3-1 and TRBJ2-1, with 10 bases lining up with TRBD2. CDR3 length: 14 amino acids. Germline-derived CDR1 and CDR2 are LGHDT and YNNKEL (reference sequence). Trimming took 5 bases from V and 9 from J; bases not matched to a gene: 7.

The chain carries TRBV18 and TRBJ2-1, with 12 bases lining up with TRBD2. The CDR3 loop spans 16 amino acids. The V segment lost 3 bases and the J segment 5 bases; nucleotides outside the gene matches: 5. CDR1 is KGHSH, CDR2 LQKENI, per germline. The CDR3 protein is CASSPRLAGDHNEQFF. CDR3 nucleotide sequence: TGTGCCAGCTCACCGCGACTAGCGGGAGACCACAATGAGCAGTTCTTC. The whole variable domain, filled in from reference TRBV18 and TRBJ2-1, reads NAGVMQNPRHLVRRRGQEARLRCSPMKGHSHVYWYRQLPEEGLKFMVYLQKENIIDESGMPKERFSAEFPKEGPSILRIQQVVRGDSAAYFCASSPRLAGDHNEQFFGPGTRLTVL.

In its sample, this clonotype was seen a few times. J is TRBJ2-3 and V is TRBV20-1; D not resolved. Trimming took off 6 bases at V and 2 bases at J, with 9 bases between the two ends. Germline V CDR1 and CDR2: DFQATT, SNEGSKA (reference sequence). CDR3 size: 12 residues. This chain's CDR3 is CSAVLYTDTQYF. The CDR3 DNA reads as TGCAGTGCCGTACTTTACACAGATACGCAGTATTTT.

The chain employs TRBV5-1 and TRBJ2-3, with 9 bases identical to TRBD2. CDR1 and CDR2 from the germline V gene are SGHRS and YFSETQ. V trimming: 0 bases; J trimming: 0 bases; junction bases outside the gene matches: 8. The CDR3 runs 18 residues. The CDR3 loop reads CASSLEGYTSGSTDTQYF. DNA for the CDR3: TGCGCCAGCAGCTTGGAGGGATACACTAGCGGGAGCACAGATACGCAGTATTTT.

V usage is TRBV2 and J usage is TRBJ2-1, with 12 bases aligning to TRBD1. The germline V gene encodes CDR1 SNHLY and CDR2 FYNNEI. V dropped 8 bases and J dropped 8; count of bases not matched to a gene: 10. This CDR3 is 15 amino acids long. CDR3 coding DNA: TGTGCCAGCTTCGCCGGGACAGGGGGCAAGGATGAGCAGTTCTTC. Its translation: CASFAGTGGKDEQFF. The whole variable domain, filled in from reference TRBV2 and TRBJ2-1, reads EPEVTQTPSHQVTQMGQEVILRCVPISNHLYFYWYRQILGQKVEFLVSFYNNEISEKSEIFDDQFSVERPDGSNFTLKIRSTKLEDSAMYFCASFAGTGGKDEQFFGPGTRLTVL.

This clonotype was counted a few times. V and J are TRBV3-1 and TRBJ2-1; TRBD2 agrees at 9 bases. This CDR3 has 16 amino acids. The germline gives CDR1 LGHDT, CDR2 YNNKEL (reference sequence). Unmatched junction bases numbered 9, after V lost 3 bases and J lost 6 bases. The CDR3 sequence is CASSHHSGRLGNEQFF. In nucleotides, the CDR3 is TGTGCCAGCAGCCACCATAGCGGGAGATTGGGCAATGAGCAGTTCTTC.

The chain links TRBV5-1 to TRBJ2-1, with 11 positions matching TRBD2. Germline V gene lookup returns CDR1 SGHRS and CDR2 YFSETQ. This CDR3 region has 16 residues. V trimming: 2 bases; J trimming: 9 bases; junction bases outside the gene matches: 10. Here the CDR3 reads CASSFFTSGSTGEQFF. The CDR3 nucleotides read TGCGCCAGCAGCTTCTTTACTAGCGGGAGTACCGGTGAGCAGTTCTTC.

The V gene is TRBV19, the J gene TRBJ2-4, with a possible D match to TRBD1 (7 bases). Germline V gene data show CDR1 as LNHDA and CDR2 as SQIVND (reference sequence). Deletions cut 6 bases from V and 5 bases from J, with 14 bases between. The CDR3 has 14 residues. Here the CDR3 reads CASRRDSTENIQYF. The CDR3 coding sequence is TGTGCCAGTAGGCGGGACAGCACGGAAAACATTCAGTACTTC. Combining the CDR3 with reference TRBV19 and TRBJ2-4 gives the whole variable domain DGGITQSPKYLFRKEGQNVTLSCEQNLNHDAMYWYRQDPGQGLRLIYYSQIVNDFQKGDIAEGYSVSREKKESFPLTVTSAQKNPTAFYLCASRRDSTENIQYFGAGTRLSVL.

The V call is TRBV9, the J call TRBJ2-7; D might be TRBD1 or TRBD2, each matching 5 bases. V was pared by 3 bases and J by 1 base, with 11 bases between. The CDR3 runs 14 residues. Per germline, CDR1 SGDLS and CDR2 YYNGEE. The CDR3 loop is CASSGGRSSYEQYF. The CDR3 DNA reads TGTGCCAGCAGCGGGGGACGGTCTTCCTACGAGCAGTACTTC.

Only a few counts were recorded for this clonotype. One junction end does not reproduce the germline sequence, and a read error may be involved. The genes are TRBV12-3 or TRBV12-4 and TRBJ1-1; tentatively, D is TRBD1 (5 bases). The CDR3 contains 14 residues. This CDR3 reads CASSLGGGYTEAFF. The CDR3 DNA is TGTGCCAGCAGCTTAGGCGGGGGGTACACTGAAGCTTTCTTT.

A word on this clonotype: Its ends do not fully match the called genes, so a read error is possible. The chain carries TRBV12-3 or TRBV12-4 and TRBJ2-3; D tentatively fits TRBD1 or TRBD2 (7 bases each). This CDR3 region has 15 residues. Written as DNA, the CDR3 is TGTGCCAGCAGTTTCAGGGGGGGTGGCACAGAGACGCAGTATTTT. Its protein product is CASSFRGGGTETQYF.

V and J are TRBV30 and TRBJ2-7; D is perhaps TRBD1 (6 bases). The CDR3 is 11 residues long. Germline V gene data show CDR1 as GTSNPN and CDR2 as SVGIG (reference sequence). V lost 7 bases and J 2 bases, leaving 9 bases between the germline ends. CDR3 sequence: CAYAGAYEQYF. The CDR3 DNA reads as TGTGCCTATGCAGGGGCCTACGAGCAGTACTTC.

The chain links TRBV20-1 to TRBJ2-1, with unresolved D. Trimming removed 5 bases at V and 0 bases at J, with 14 bases between. Looked up from germline, CDR1 is DFQATT and CDR2 is SNEGSKA (reference sequence). The CDR3 runs to 15 residues. The CDR3 DNA follows: TGCAGTGCTGAACTACAATCTATCTCCTACAATGAGCAGTTCTTC. Its translation is CSAELQSISYNEQFF.

CDR3 residues: CASSYSPGTSGRNEQFF. DNA for the CDR3: TGTGCCAGCAGTTACTCCCCCGGGACTAGCGGGAGGAATGAGCAGTTCTTC. The rearrangement joins TRBV6-5 to TRBJ2-1; 15 bases fit TRBD2. Germline V gene lookup returns CDR1 MNHEY and CDR2 SVGAGI. V lost 0 bases, J lost 7 bases, and 4 bases stayed unmatched. This CDR3 contains 17 residues.

This rearrangement joins TRBV27 to TRBJ1-4; TRBD1 agrees at 10 bases. Germline loops: CDR1 MNHEY, CDR2 SMNVEV (reference sequence). Germline trimming cut 6 bases from V and 11 bases from J; bases unmatched to any gene: 3. The CDR3 is 12 amino acids. DNA of the CDR3: TGTGCCAGCAGCTCGGGACAGGGGAAACTGTTTTTT. Amino acid sequence: CASSSGQGKLFF.

The gene calls are TRBV29-1 and TRBJ2-1; possible D gene TRBD2, 6 bases. This CDR3 comprises 12 residues. V lost 6 bases, J lost 9 bases, and 15 bases lay in between. Germline CDR1 SQVTM, CDR2 ANQGSEA. CDR3 DNA: TGCAGCGTCCCCATTAGCGGCGCTGAGCAGTTCTTC. It specifies CSVPISGAEQFF.

The table lists this clonotype with a few counts. The genes are TRBV10-3 and TRBJ2-7; D might be TRBD1 (5 bases). Between the trimmed V and J ends, which lost 10 bases and 7 bases, there was a span of 20 bases. CDR3 size: 13 residues. CDR1 ENHRY and CDR2 SYGVKD come from the germline V gene. CDR3 region: CATQKDNYNEQYF. The CDR3 DNA reads as TGTGCCACACAGAAGGACAACTACAATGAGCAGTACTTC.

The V call is TRBV12-3 or TRBV12-4, the J call TRBJ2-7; D is perhaps TRBD1 (5 bases). With the DNA end fitting TRBJ2-5 better, the J assignment may be wrong. The CDR3 contains 16 residues. The CDR3 DNA sequence: TGTGCCAGCAGTTTAACGGTCATATCAGGGTCGAAGACCCAGTACTTC. Translation: CASSLTVISGSKTQYF.

This clonotype was observed many times. The gene calls are TRBV7-9 and TRBJ1-2; D ambiguous. The V and J ends lost 0 bases and 4 bases respectively, with 3 bases between them. The CDR3 is 12 residues long. Germline V gene data show CDR1 as SEHNR and CDR2 as FQNEAQ (reference sequence). The CDR3 is CASSLALYGYTF. CDR3 DNA: TGTGCCAGCAGCTTAGCTCTCTATGGCTACACCTTC.

V and J are TRBV2 and TRBJ2-5; D perhaps matches TRBD1 (5 bases). The J call may be incorrect, as the DNA end agrees better with TRBJ2-7. From germline, CDR1 is SNHLY and CDR2 FYNNEI. The CDR3 is 14 amino acids. The chain's CDR3 is CASSEGSGWYEQYF. CDR3 nucleotide sequence: TGTGCCAGCAGTGAGGGGTCAGGGTGGTACGAGCAGTACTTC.

In this sample, this clonotype turned up once. The chain has TRBV27 and TRBJ1-6; 7 bases fit TRBD1. The J segment lost 5 bases and the V segment lost 10 bases, leaving 11 bases of the junction unmatched. The CDR3 length is 15 residues. Germline CDR1 reads MNHEY; CDR2 reads SMNVEV (reference sequence). For the CDR3, the DNA is TGTGCCACCATGCCCGGGGACAGAGATAATTCACCCCTCCACTTT. Its translation: CATMPGDRDNSPLHF.